The sequence of this T cell receptor beta chain was determined in a study of cytomegalovirus exposure and HLA in healthy donors. The wider study: Earlier findings included approximately 120 million unique TCR beta sequences obtained from 150 million to 200 million T cells.

A multiplex PCR was run with 60 Vbeta primers and 13 Jbeta primers. Libraries were prepared by immunoSEQ multiplex PCR; TCRdb keeps only in-frame clonotypes and omits some of them. The table lists over 65,000 clones, roughly 75% of them singletons. In nominal health when sampled, donors likely had unrecorded immune exposures nonetheless. The source is a man between 40 and 49 years old in good health and CMV-seronegative. The sequenced sample consisted of PBMCs.

The CDR3 loop is CASSNLQGLRSEQYF. DNA of the CDR3: TGTGCCAGCAGCAACCTACAGGGTTTAAGGAGCGAGCAGTACTTC. The genes are TRBV7-8 and TRBJ2-5, with D possibly being TRBD1 (6 bases). The DNA end is a closer match to TRBJ2-7, so the J assignment may be wrong. CDR1 and CDR2 (germline): SGHVS, FQNEAQ. This CDR3 has 15 amino acids.